A single sample gave rise to the 26 T cell receptor beta chains below, sequenced in a study of blood T cell repertoires in COVID-19. Data came from immunoSEQ multiplex PCR; TCRdb stores just in-frame clones and leaves some out. The table lists about 250,000 clones, more than 65% of them singletons. The specimen sequenced was PBMCs or T cells enriched from blood (not recorded which). Receptor source: a man aged 45-60 years who had recovered from COVID-19.

The genes are TRBV5-1 and TRBJ1-3, with a tentative D call TRBD1 (5 bases). Germline V gene lookup returns CDR1 SGHRS and CDR2 YFSETQ. The V end lost 6 bases, the J end lost 4 bases, and 17 bases lay between the germline ends. This CDR3 has 15 amino acids. The CDR3 DNA is TGCGCCAGCAAGGAGGGGCCCTGGGGAGGAAACACCATATATTTT. Its protein is CASKEGPWGGNTIYF.

This clone was counted many times. The rearrangement joins TRBV27 to TRBJ2-2; TRBD2 is a possible D gene (6 bases). V was shortened by 7 bases and J by 7 bases, with 13 bases between the two germline ends. Germline V CDR1 and CDR2: MNHEY, SMNVEV (reference sequence). The CDR3 contains 13 residues. The CDR3: CASISRGVGELFF. In DNA, the CDR3 is TGTGCCAGCATTTCGCGGGGTGTCGGGGAGCTGTTTTTT.

The chain carries TRBV30 and TRBJ2-5, with TRBD1 identical over 7 bases. Unmatched junction bases numbered 3, after V lost 7 bases and J lost 1 base. This CDR3 region has 12 residues. CDR1 is GTSNPN and CDR2 is SVGIG in the germline V gene (reference sequence). The CDR3 DNA reads TGTGCCTCTAGGGACAGCCAAGAGACCCAGTACTTC. It codes for CASRDSQETQYF.

The chain couples TRBV19 to TRBJ2-7; D is possibly TRBD2 (5 bases). The CDR3 extends over 14 amino acids. The V end was cut by 9 bases, the J end by 3 bases, with 18 bases between. Germline lookup yields CDR1 LNHDA and CDR2 SQIVND (reference sequence). The CDR3 DNA is TGTGCCAGCAACGAGGGTTCCGCTAACTACGAGCAGTACTTC. This translates into CASNEGSANYEQYF.

The rearrangement uses TRBV5-6 and TRBJ1-6; D uncertain. Germline CDR1 is SGHDT and CDR2 is YYEEEE. CDR3 length equals 15 residues. V was shortened by 1 base and J by 6 bases, with 11 bases between the two germline ends. The CDR3 DNA is TGTGCCAGCAGCTTGCTCCGGGTGGGTAATTCACCCCTCCACTTT. This codes for CASSLLRVGNSPLHF.

This chain links TRBV19 with TRBJ1-3; tentatively, D is TRBD1 (5 bases). The germline V gene encodes CDR1 LNHDA and CDR2 SQIVND (reference sequence). The CDR3 runs 15 residues. Trimming took 4 bases from V and 1 from J, leaving 11 bases between them. The CDR3 reads CASSTGLLSGNTIYF. CDR3 sequence (DNA): TGTGCCAGTAGTACGGGACTGCTATCTGGAAACACCATATATTTT.

The V call is TRBV30, the J call TRBJ1-6, with TRBD1 identical over 9 bases. The V segment lost 5 bases and the J segment 7 bases; nucleotides outside the gene matches: 6. The germline gives CDR1 GTSNPN, CDR2 SVGIG (reference sequence). The CDR3 has 14 residues. Written as DNA, the CDR3 is TGTGCCTGGGGTATAGGGACAGGGAATTCACCCCTCCACTTT. It yields the protein CAWGIGTGNSPLHF.

This chain joins TRBV7-3 and TRBJ2-1, with TRBD2 as a possible D gene (6 bases). The V end lost 5 bases, the J end lost 6 bases, and 14 bases lay between the germline ends. Per germline, CDR1 SGHTA and CDR2 FQGTGA. CDR3 size: 14 residues. The CDR3 DNA follows: TGTGCCAGCAGCCCGAGCTCCGGGGGCAATGAGCAGTTCTTC. Protein product: CASSPSSGGNEQFF.

The V gene is TRBV6-2 or TRBV6-3, the J gene TRBJ1-5; D possibly corresponds to TRBD1 (5 bases). The germline CDR1 and CDR2 sequences are MNHEY and SVGEGT. This CDR3 has 17 residues. Trimming pared 1 base from V and 6 bases from J, leaving 19 bases between. The CDR3 loop is CASSYFPRDGRVQPQHF. DNA of the CDR3: TGTGCCAGCAGTTACTTCCCCAGGGATGGACGAGTTCAGCCCCAGCATTTT.

This rearrangement joins TRBV7-2 to TRBJ1-3, with D unresolved. Germline loops: CDR1 SGHTA, CDR2 FQGNSA. The V and J ends lost 5 bases and 0 bases respectively, with 11 bases between them. This CDR3 spans 15 amino acids. The CDR3: CASSPAGVSGNTIYF. In DNA, the CDR3 is TGTGCCAGCAGCCCGGCCGGGGTCTCTGGAAACACCATATATTTT.

This clone was recorded once. The chain uses TRBV9 and TRBJ2-1, with D perhaps matching TRBD2 (5 bases). Per germline, CDR1 SGDLS and CDR2 YYNGEE. This CDR3 has 13 amino acids. The ends were cut back, 0 bases at V and 10 bases at J, with 11 bases in the middle. The CDR3: CASSVVEEGEQFF. CDR3 nucleotides: TGTGCCAGCAGCGTAGTCGAAGAGGGAGAGCAGTTCTTC.

The chain recombines TRBV11-3 with TRBJ2-2; D is possibly TRBD2 (5 bases). CDR1 and CDR2 from the germline V gene are SGHNT and YENEEA. V was trimmed by 8 bases and J by 2 bases, leaving 9 bases between them. The CDR3 runs 13 residues. The CDR3: CASARGNTGELFF. In nucleotides, the CDR3 is TGTGCCAGCGCCCGGGGAAACACCGGGGAGCTGTTTTTT.

The J gene is TRBJ2-7, the V gene TRBV7-2, with 9 bases fitting TRBD1. This CDR3 is built from 17 residues. Germline assignment: CDR1 SGHTA and CDR2 FQGNSA. Unmatched junction bases numbered 6, after V lost 0 bases and J lost 0 bases. The CDR3 DNA is TGTGCCAGCAGCTTAGCACCGCCGGGACAGGGCTCCTACGAGCAGTACTTC. Its translation: CASSLAPPGQGSYEQYF.

The J gene is TRBJ2-5, the V gene TRBV5-1; TRBD1 matches at 9 bases. This CDR3 is built from 15 residues. V gave up 4 bases and J gave up 5 bases; unmatched junction bases: 9. The germline V gene encodes CDR1 SGHRS and CDR2 YFSETQ. The CDR3 region is CASSQGTGNRETQYF. The CDR3 DNA sequence: TGCGCCAGCAGCCAAGGGACAGGGAATCGTGAGACCCAGTACTTC.

The rearrangement joins TRBV2 to TRBJ2-7; 7 nucleotides match TRBD2. The CDR3 consists of 15 residues. The V gene end was trimmed by 2 bases and the J gene end by 3 bases; junction bases not matched to a gene: 7. Germline loops: CDR1 SNHLY, CDR2 FYNNEI. The CDR3 DNA reads TGTGCCAGCAGTGAACGACTAGCTACCCACTACGAGCAGTACTTC. Protein: CASSERLATHYEQYF.

The rearrangement uses TRBV6-2 or TRBV6-3 and TRBJ2-5; 7 nucleotides agree with TRBD1. Germline V lookup: CDR1 MNHEY, CDR2 SVGEGT. The CDR3 spans 14 residues. Trimming removed 0 bases from V and 5 bases from J; junction bases left unmatched: 3. As DNA, the CDR3 is TGTGCCAGCAGTTACTCAACAGGGGTCGAGACCCAGTACTTC. Amino acid sequence: CASSYSTGVETQYF.

The chain carries TRBV29-1 and TRBJ1-4; 7 bases fit TRBD1. The germline gives CDR1 SQVTM, CDR2 ANQGSEA. The CDR3 extends over 12 amino acids. The CDR3 spells CSAGTANEKLFF. CDR3 nucleotide sequence: TGCAGTGCAGGGACAGCTAATGAAAAACTGTTTTTT.

The rearrangement joins TRBV15 to TRBJ1-2; weak D call: TRBD1 (6 bases). Germline-derived CDR1 and CDR2 are LNHNV and YYDKDF (reference sequence). The V end was cut by 3 bases, the J end by 4 bases, with 18 bases between. This CDR3 is built from 16 residues. The chain's CDR3 is CATSSSPGQTTYGYTF. The CDR3, as DNA: TGTGCCACCAGCAGTAGCCCGGGACAAACAACCTATGGCTACACCTTC.

The V gene is TRBV7-9, the J gene TRBJ1-4; no reliable D call. The CDR3 is 13 amino acids. Trimming took off 11 bases at V and 5 bases at J, with 15 bases between the two ends. Germline CDR1 SEHNR, CDR2 FQNEAQ (reference sequence). The CDR3 spells CAGRREVNEKLFF. DNA of the CDR3: TGTGCCGGCCGTAGGGAGGTGAATGAAAAACTGTTTTTT. The whole variable domain, filled in from reference TRBV7-9 and TRBJ1-4, reads DTGVSQNPRHKITKRGQNVTFRCDPISEHNRLYWYRQTLGQGPEFLTYFQNEAQLEKSRLLSDRFSAERPKGSFSTLEIQRTEQGDSAMYLCAGRREVNEKLFFGSGTQLSVL.

The V gene is TRBV5-1, the J gene TRBJ2-3; 10 bases fit TRBD2. The CDR3 has 15 residues. The germline V gene encodes CDR1 SGHRS and CDR2 YFSETQ. The ends lost 4 bases at V and 5 bases at J; junction bases unmatched: 7. The CDR3 DNA is TGCGCCAGCAGCGGAGTAGCGGGGGGTAAAGATACGCAGTATTTT. This gives the protein CASSGVAGGKDTQYF.

The chain links TRBV5-4 to TRBJ2-2; 8 bases are shared with TRBD1. The V and J ends lost 3 bases and 1 base, in that order; junction bases with no gene match: 2. CDR3 length equals 15 residues. The germline gives CDR1 SGHNT, CDR2 YYREEE (reference sequence). The CDR3 sequence: CASSSDRGNTGELFF. The CDR3 nucleotides read TGTGCCAGCAGCTCCGACAGGGGGAACACCGGGGAGCTGTTTTTT.

The CDR3 DNA reads TGTGCCACCCGACAGGGGAACGGGGCCAACGTCCTGACTTTC. This translates into CATRQGNGANVLTF. V is TRBV27 and J is TRBJ2-6; TRBD1 aligns across 8 bases. Losses at the gene ends were 10 bases for V and 4 bases for J; bases not matched to a gene: 6. Germline-derived CDR1 and CDR2 are MNHEY and SMNVEV (reference sequence). CDR3 length equals 14 residues.

This chain links TRBV18 with TRBJ2-7; 10 bases are shared with TRBD1. The CDR3 runs 13 residues. CDR1 and CDR2 from the germline V gene are KGHSH and LQKENI. V gave up 5 bases and J gave up 6 bases; unmatched junction bases: 4. CDR3 protein: CASSIDRGLEQYF. CDR3 DNA sequence: TGTGCCAGCTCAATCGACAGGGGGCTCGAGCAGTACTTC.

This clone occurred once. The chain links TRBV1 to TRBJ1-1; the table names TRBD1, a call not compared with the DNA. TRBV1 is a known pseudogene. The CDR3 is 12 amino acids. Here the CDR3 reads CTSSQTGRGDFF. DNA for the CDR3: TGCACCAGCAGCCAGACAGGGAGAGGAGATTTCTTT.

The chain links TRBV11-3 to TRBJ2-1; no definite D call. Per germline, CDR1 SGHNT and CDR2 YENEEA. The CDR3 covers 14 residues. Trimming removed 6 bases from V and 6 bases from J, with 15 bases in between. The chain's CDR3 is CASSFSDALNEQFF. CDR3 DNA: TGTGCCAGCAGTTTCAGCGACGCTCTCAATGAGCAGTTCTTC.

This chain links TRBV19 with TRBJ1-3, with unresolved D. V was clipped by 7 bases and J by 2 bases, with 12 bases between them. CDR1 and CDR2 from the germline V gene are LNHDA and SQIVND (reference sequence). This CDR3 is built from 14 residues. The CDR3, as DNA: TGTGCCAGTAAGGAGGGAGAGGCTGGAAACACCATATATTTT. This encodes CASKEGEAGNTIYF. The full variable domain, completed using reference TRBV19 and TRBJ1-3, is DGGITQSPKYLFRKEGQNVTLSCEQNLNHDAMYWYRQDPGQGLRLIYYSQIVNDFQKGDIAEGYSVSREKKESFPLTVTSAQKNPTAFYLCASKEGEAGNTIYFGEGSWLTVV.